This T cell receptor beta chain was identified in a study of Graves' ophthalmopathy and Graves' hyperthyroidism. V was pared by 4 bases and J by 6 bases, with 5 bases of the junction left unmatched. The CDR3 has 13 amino acids. Per the germline V gene, CDR1 is SQVTM and CDR2 is ANQGSEA. TCR beta CDR3 amplification used RNA transcripts. RT-PCR was first run with HTBI primers, then multiplex PCR in a second round. One entry per CDR3 protein results from TCRdb running MiXCR on the multiplex PCR reads. Of almost 750,000 distinct CDR3 sequences in the sample, roughly two fifths are singletons; the top ten hold approximately 43%.

The gene calls are TRBV29-1 and TRBJ1-1; 10 positions agree with TRBD1. This TCR came from an adult man with Graves' ophthalmopathy. The sequenced material came from peripheral blood. CDR3 loop: CSVAVGQGAEAFF. DNA of the CDR3: TGCAGCGTTGCAGTAGGACAGGGGGCTGAAGCTTTCTTT.